One sample yielded the 4 T cell receptor beta chains listed below, sequenced in a study of cytotoxic CD8 clonotypes in ibrutinib-treated CLL. This table comes from immunoSEQ multiplex PCR, and its TCRdb copy is limited to in-frame clones, with some not included. There are over 150,000 clones in the sample; more than 65% occur only once, and under 2.5% lies in the top ten. The material sequenced was PBMCs, taken after 12 months of ibrutinib treatment. All receptors derive from a human donor with chronic lymphocytic leukemia.

The gene calls are TRBV5-1 and TRBJ2-4, with 10 bases aligning to TRBD1. The CDR3 has 17 residues. Germline trimming cut 4 bases from V and 1 base from J; bases unmatched to any gene: 8. Germline CDR1 and CDR2: SGHRS and YFSETQ. The DNA for the CDR3 is TGCGCCAGCAGCACAGGGACAGGGGTAGGGGCCAAAAACATTCAGTACTTC. Protein sequence: CASSTGTGVGAKNIQYF.

This clone was counted once. The genes are TRBV7-2 and TRBJ2-2; 10 bases are a match to TRBD2. The CDR3 covers 15 residues. V gave up 2 bases and J gave up 4 bases; unmatched junction bases: 1. Looked up from germline, CDR1 is SGHTA and CDR2 is FQGNSA. The CDR3 coding sequence is TGTGCCAGCAGCTTAACTAGCGGGACCACCGGGGAGCTGTTTTTT. Translating it yields CASSLTSGTTGELFF.

J is TRBJ1-5 and V is TRBV15; D is ambiguous. Per the germline V gene, CDR1 is LNHNV and CDR2 is YYDKDF (reference sequence). Trimming stripped 1 base from V and 3 bases from J, with 13 bases between. This CDR3 comprises 16 residues. CDR3 sequence: CATSRAGRGNNQPQHF. The CDR3 coding sequence is TGTGCCACCAGCAGAGCTGGGCGGGGTAACAATCAGCCCCAGCATTTT. The variable domain in full, completed from reference TRBV15 and TRBJ1-5, reads DAMVIQNPRYQVTQFGKPVTLSCSQTLNHNVMYWYQQKSSQAPKLLFHYYDKDFNNEADTPDNFQSRRPNTSFCFLDIRSPGLGDTAMYLCATSRAGRGNNQPQHFGDGTRLSIL.

In the case of this clone: The sample contains more than one DNA sequence encoding this CDR3. The rearrangement joins TRBV7-2 to TRBJ2-1, with D perhaps TRBD1 (5 bases). Germline CDR1 SGHTA, CDR2 FQGNSA. V was shortened by 1 base and J by 4 bases, with 11 bases between the two germline ends. The CDR3 is 15 amino acids. The DNA of the CDR3 is TGTGCCAGCAGCTTAGATAGGGGTTCGTACAATGAGCAGTTCTTC. This codes for CASSLDRGSYNEQFF.